These T cell receptor beta chains were read from a single sample in a study of blood T cells in healthy people across ages. A single record per CDR3 protein comes from TCRdb applying MiXCR to the 5' RACE reads. The data show a few hundred thousand distinct CDR3 sequences, with 25% to 35% seen just once and approximately 4% held by the top ten. In addition, the sample was reused for a study of T cells of mothers and their children.

The material sequenced was blood. The receptor source for this set is a boy aged 2 to 10 in good health. Both conserved end residues are part of each CDR3. A D gene is named only where the DNA matches it firmly. Where a row states a size, it is once, few, many or the class of an expanded clone; other rows omit it.

j_call d_call v_call clone_size cdr3_nt cdr3_aa
TRBJ2-7 - TRBV5-4 - TGTGCCAGCAGCTCCCTGATGTCTGAGCGCTACGAGCAGTACTTC CASSSLMSERYEQYF
TRBJ2-2 TRBD2 TRBV5-5 many TGTGCCAGCAGCGCCGGGACTAGCGTATACACCGGGGAGCTGTTTTTT CASSAGTSVYTGELFF
TRBJ2-1 - TRBV4-3 - TGCGCCAGCAGCCAAGCTTCGGACCTAATCTACAATGAGCAGTTCTTC CASSQASDLIYNEQFF
TRBJ1-1 TRBD1 TRBV5-1 once TGCGCCAGCAGCTTCGGACAGGGGGCACGGGTAAGCACTGAAGCTTTCTTT CASSFGQGARVSTEAFF
TRBJ2-7 - TRBV21-1 once TGTGCCAGCAGCAAAGTGGACAGGGGCTCCTACGAGCAGTACTTC CASSKVDRGSYEQYF
TRBJ2-4 - TRBV12-5 many TGTGCTAGTGGTTTGGTCGGGACCCCATTGGAGTACTTC CASGLVGTPLEYF
TRBJ1-2 - TRBV7-8 - TGTGCCAGCAGCTCCCCGAGTTCCAAGGGAGACAGTAACTATGGCTACACCTTC CASSSPSSKGDSNYGYTF
TRBJ2-7 - TRBV4-1 - TGCGCCAGCAGCCAGAAGCCGCCCGACGGGGCCTACGAGCAGTACTTC CASSQKPPDGAYEQYF
TRBJ2-7 TRBD2 TRBV10-3 - TGTGCCATCGGGAGGGTAGCGGGATTATACGAGCAGTACTTC CAIGRVAGLYEQYF
TRBJ2-7 - TRBV7-9 many TGTGCCAGCAGCTTAGACTACGAGCAGTACTTC CASSLDYEQYF
TRBJ2-1 TRBD2 TRBV5-6 - TGTGCCAGCAGCTGGCTTAGCGGGAATAAGAATGAGCAGTTCTTC CASSWLSGNKNEQFF
TRBJ1-4 - TRBV10-3 - TGTGCCATCAGACAGGCCCTAAATGAAAAACTGTTTTTT CAIRQALNEKLFF
TRBJ2-1 TRBD2 TRBV30 few TGTGCCTGGAGTAGCGGGGCCAGCTACAATGAGCAGTTCTTC CAWSSGASYNEQFF
TRBJ2-1 TRBD2 TRBV27 - TGTGCCAGCAGTTCATGTATCGGGAGGACCTGTGAGGAGCAGTTCTTC CASSSCIGRTCEEQFF
TRBJ1-4 - TRBV9 few TGTGCCAGCAGCCCGAACCACGCAACTAATGAAAAACTGTTTTTT CASSPNHATNEKLFF
TRBJ1-6 TRBD1 TRBV7-9 few TGTGCCAGCAGCCTAACCGGGACAGGGGGAGGTTCACCCCTCCACTTT CASSLTGTGGGSPLHF
TRBJ1-2 - TRBV28 few TGTGCCAGCAGAGTTACAGGGTCCGGCTATGGCTACACCTTC CASRVTGSGYGYTF
TRBJ2-4 - TRBV12-3/TRBV12-4 - TGTGCCAGCAGTTTAGAGGTAGCAGACATTCAGTACTTC CASSLEVADIQYF
TRBJ2-1 TRBD2 TRBV20-1 few TGCAGTGCGGACGAGAGACTAGCGGCTTGGGATGAGCAGTTCTTC CSADERLAAWDEQFF
TRBJ2-7 TRBD1 TRBV29-1 - TGCAGCGTTTCGCGGGGAACAGGGGGGTACGAGCAGTACTTC CSVSRGTGGYEQYF
TRBJ2-2 - TRBV20-1 many TGCAGTGCTCCCAGGCCCCTCACCGGGGAGCTGTTTTTT CSAPRPLTGELFF
TRBJ1-5 - TRBV15 few TGTGCCACCAGCAGAGATCTACAGAGCAATCAGCCCCAGCATTTT CATSRDLQSNQPQHF
TRBJ2-5 TRBD1 TRBV10-1 - TGCGCCAGCAGTGAGAGGACAGGTTTCTACCAAGAGACCCAGTACTTC CASSERTGFYQETQYF
TRBJ2-1 - TRBV6-2/TRBV6-3 once TGTGCCAGCAGTCCCCCGGGACCTGACAATGAGCAGTTCTTC CASSPPGPDNEQFF
TRBJ2-2 - TRBV4-1 few TGCGCCAGCAGCCAAGAGCGGCTTCCCGGGGAGCTGTTTTTT CASSQERLPGELFF
TRBJ2-1 - TRBV10-3 - TGTGCCATCAGCGCTCGTTTCCGGGACTCTTACAATGAGCAGTTCTTC CAISARFRDSYNEQFF